What follows are 25 T cell receptor beta chains derived from one specimen sequenced in a study of T cell repertoires in cytomegalovirus infection. TCRdb re-called the reads through MiXCR, storing one row per CDR3 protein. This table holds more than 90,000 distinct CDR3 sequences, roughly 9.1% found once. Antigen specificity for these receptors is unknown. The sample consisted of PBMCs, sequenced either directly or after in vitro stimulation (not recorded which). Source of these receptors: a human donor in good health (CMV status not recorded). Some clones in this sample may be carry-over from other donors' samples.

The chain has TRBV19 and TRBJ2-3; 12 bases are shared with TRBD2. Looked up from germline, CDR1 is LNHDA and CDR2 is SQIVND (reference sequence). CDR3 length: 17 amino acids. V was pared by 5 bases and J by 3 bases, with 9 bases of the junction left unmatched. For the CDR3, the DNA is TGTGCCAGTAGTCCCACCCTGACTAGCGGGAGAACAGATACGCAGTATTTT. Translated, it gives CASSPTLTSGRTDTQYF.

The sample holds a few counts of this clonotype. The rearrangement uses TRBV5-4 and TRBJ1-2; a weak D match, TRBD1 (6 bases). The CDR3 extends over 12 amino acids. Trimming shortened V by 6 bases and J by 4 bases, and 10 bases separated the two germline ends. Germline V gives CDR1 SGHNT, CDR2 YYREEE (reference sequence). CDR3 nucleotide sequence: TGTGCCAGCACCGGACAGACCTATGGCTACACCTTC. Amino acids: CASTGQTYGYTF. The full variable domain, its missing parts supplied by reference TRBV5-4 and TRBJ1-2, is ETGVTQSPTHLIKTRGQQVTLRCSSQSGHNTVSWYQQALGQGPQFIFQYYREEENGRGNFPPRFSGLQFPNYSSELNVNALELDDSALYLCASTGQTYGYTFGSGTRLTVV.

This clonotype was detected many times. The gene calls are TRBV6-1 and TRBJ1-5; unclear D gene. With 5 bases removed from V and 6 bases from J, the gap between germline ends came to 8 bases. The CDR3 runs 12 residues. Germline lookup yields CDR1 MNHNS and CDR2 SASEGT. Here the CDR3 reads CASSKGSQPQHF. As DNA, the CDR3 is TGTGCCAGCAGTAAGGGTTCTCAGCCCCAGCATTTT.

This clonotype was seen ten or more times. The chain couples TRBV7-8 to TRBJ1-5, with D possibly matching TRBD1 (6 bases). The V and J ends lost 0 bases and 0 bases respectively, with 9 bases between them. The CDR3 totals 16 residues. The germline gives CDR1 SGHVS, CDR2 FQNEAQ. In DNA form, the CDR3 reads TGTGCCAGCAGCTTAGCGGGGGCTTATAGCAATCAGCCCCAGCATTTT. Protein sequence: CASSLAGAYSNQPQHF.

V usage is TRBV11-2 and J usage is TRBJ1-2; possibly TRBD1 for D (5 bases). The V end lost 0 bases, the J end lost 7 bases, and 15 bases lay between the germline ends. CDR3 length equals 15 residues. The V gene's germline CDR1 is SGHAT and CDR2 FQNNGV. For the CDR3, the DNA is TGTGCCAGCAGCTTAGACGGGGGATATCAACTTGGCTACACCTTC. The encoded protein is CASSLDGGYQLGYTF.

This sequence joins TRBV6-1 and TRBJ2-1, with a tentative D call TRBD2 (5 bases). The CDR3 sequence is 12 residues long. Germline CDR1 reads MNHNS; CDR2 reads SASEGT. V lost 4 bases and J lost 9, with 10 bases in between. The chain's CDR3 is CASSATKFEQFF. The CDR3 coding sequence is TGTGCCAGCAGTGCGACTAAGTTTGAGCAGTTCTTC.

This clonotype has at least ten counts. The chain recombines TRBV7-2 with TRBJ2-3; D is unclear. Trimming took off 1 base at V and 1 base at J, with 9 bases between the two ends. The CDR3 is 15 amino acids. Per the germline V gene, CDR1 is SGHTA and CDR2 is FQGNSA. The DNA for the CDR3 is TGTGCCAGCAGCTTAGGGGTTAGTGGCACAGATACGCAGTATTTT. It yields the protein CASSLGVSGTDTQYF.

This clonotype was seen many times. The gene calls are TRBV11-3 and TRBJ2-1; D possibly corresponds to TRBD2 (6 bases). The CDR3 sequence is 14 residues long. The germline gives CDR1 SGHNT, CDR2 YENEEA. V was trimmed by 4 bases and J by 4 bases, leaving 11 bases between them. This CDR3 is CASSSGTGYNEQFF. The CDR3 DNA reads as TGTGCCAGCAGCTCCGGGACTGGGTACAATGAGCAGTTCTTC.

Many counts were recorded for this clonotype. This sequence joins TRBV18 and TRBJ2-5; TRBD2 might be the D (6 bases). Between the trimmed V and J ends, which lost 3 bases and 5 bases, there was a span of 10 bases. The V gene's germline CDR1 is KGHSH and CDR2 LQKENI. The CDR3 has 13 residues. CDR3 sequence: CASSPAGSETQYF. The DNA for the CDR3 is TGTGCCAGCTCACCCGCGGGGTCGGAGACCCAGTACTTC.

In its sample, this clonotype was seen a few times. The chain has TRBV4-2 and TRBJ1-1; D possibly corresponds to TRBD1 (5 bases). Per the germline V gene, CDR1 is LGHNA and CDR2 is YNFKEQ. Trimming removed 1 base from V and 6 bases from J, with 15 bases in between. This CDR3 has 15 amino acids. The CDR3 spells CASSQALSREAEAFF. In DNA, the CDR3 is TGTGCCAGCAGCCAAGCCCTGTCCAGGGAGGCTGAAGCTTTCTTT.

This clonotype was picked up many times. The rearrangement joins TRBV28 to TRBJ1-4; D is uncertain. Germline V gives CDR1 MDHEN, CDR2 SYDVKM. V lost 8 bases and J lost 8, with 15 bases in between. The CDR3 runs 13 residues. CDR3 region: CASGVLLPEKLFF. CDR3 in DNA: TGTGCCAGCGGGGTCCTTCTTCCCGAAAAACTGTTTTTT.

This clonotype appeared a few times. The CDR3 DNA is TGTGCTAGTGGTTTAAGGTCGTTAGGCGGGCTGGGAGTCAATGAGCAGTTCTTC. Translation gives CASGLRSLGGLGVNEQFF. The chain joins TRBV12-5 to TRBJ2-1, with TRBD2 as a possible D gene (5 bases). Germline V lookup: CDR1 LGHNT, CDR2 FRNRAP. The V end lost 3 bases, the J end lost 6 bases, and 24 bases lay between the germline ends. The CDR3 covers 18 residues.

The V gene is TRBV28, the J gene TRBJ2-3; TRBD2 agrees at 13 bases. The V and J ends lost 5 bases and 3 bases, in that order; junction bases with no gene match: 8. CDR3 length: 17 residues. CDR1 is MDHEN, CDR2 SYDVKM, per germline. The chain's CDR3 is CASSPGTSGIGTDTQYF. In DNA, the CDR3 is TGTGCCAGCAGTCCAGGGACTAGCGGGATTGGGACAGATACGCAGTATTTT.

Comments on this clonotype: A much larger clone sits a single nucleotide away, making a read error possible. The chain recombines TRBV7-6 with TRBJ1-5; D perhaps matches TRBD1 (5 bases). This CDR3 is 14 amino acids long. CDR1 is SGHVS, CDR2 FNYEAQ, per germline. The CDR3 sequence: CASSLEPTDQPQLF. CDR3 in DNA: TGTGCCAGCAGCTTGGAGCCGACAGATCAGCCCCAGCTTTTT.

This clonotype was counted many times. The V gene is TRBV7-2, the J gene TRBJ2-1; D gene uncertain. With 4 bases removed from V and 5 bases from J, the gap between germline ends came to 9 bases. The CDR3 is 13 amino acids. Germline loops: CDR1 SGHTA, CDR2 FQGNSA. CDR3 in DNA: TGTGCCAGCAGCTCCCGAACAAACAATGAGCAGTTCTTC. Protein: CASSSRTNNEQFF.

Only a few counts were recorded for this clonotype. The V call is TRBV25-1, the J call TRBJ1-1, with D hard to call. This CDR3 contains 13 residues. Germline loops: CDR1 MGHDK, CDR2 SYGVNS. The V gene lost 3 bases and the J gene lost 7 bases, with 12 bases spanning the gap. DNA for the CDR3: TGTGCCAGCAGTGAGTTCGGGAGGGATGAAGCTTTCTTT. It yields the protein CASSEFGRDEAFF. Full variable domain (missing parts from reference TRBV25-1 and TRBJ1-1): EADIYQTPRYLVIGTGKKITLECSQTMGHDKMYWYQQDPGMELHLIHYSYGVNSTEKGDLSSESTVSRIRTEHFPLTLESARPSHTSQYLCASSEFGRDEAFFGQGTRLTVV.

This clonotype was seen a few times. The J gene is TRBJ2-1, the V gene TRBV7-6; TRBD2 agrees at 12 bases. V was pared by 6 bases and J by 3 bases, with 6 bases of the junction left unmatched. There are 16 residues in the CDR3. Germline V gene lookup returns CDR1 SGHVS and CDR2 FNYEAQ. The CDR3 nucleotides are TGTGCCAGCAGTCGACTAGCGGGAGTATTCTACAATGAGCAGTTCTTC. Protein sequence: CASSRLAGVFYNEQFF. Full variable domain (outside the CDR3, taken from reference TRBV7-6 and TRBJ2-1): GAGVSQSPRYKVTKRGQDVALRCDPISGHVSLYWYRQALGQGPEFLTYFNYEAQQDKSGLPNDRFSAERPEGSISTLTIQRTEQRDSAMYRCASSRLAGVFYNEQFFGPGTRLTVL.

This clonotype was observed at least ten times. This rearrangement joins TRBV28 to TRBJ1-2; 9 nucleotides line up with TRBD1. After removal of 7 bases from V and 7 bases from J, the junction contained 7 bases not matched to a gene. CDR3 size: 13 residues. Looked up from germline, CDR1 is MDHEN and CDR2 is SYDVKM. The CDR3 coding sequence is TGTGCCAGCAATCCACAGGGGGCGGGTGGCTACACCTTC. It is translated as CASNPQGAGGYTF.

The chain joins TRBV24-1 to TRBJ2-3; a possible D gene is TRBD1 (5 bases). CDR1 is KGHDR, CDR2 SFDVKD, per germline. The CDR3 contains 15 residues. Trimming stripped 1 base from V and 6 bases from J, with 13 bases between. CDR3 in amino acids: CATSDFPTDSDTQYF. The DNA for the CDR3 is TGTGCCACCAGTGATTTCCCGACAGACTCCGATACGCAGTATTTT.

Many counts were recorded for this clonotype. This chain links TRBV6-5 with TRBJ2-2; possible D gene TRBD2, 6 bases. V lost 7 bases and J 2 bases, leaving 14 bases between the germline ends. The V gene's germline CDR1 is MNHEY and CDR2 SVGAGI. The CDR3 spans 15 residues. The DNA for the CDR3 is TGTGCCAGCACCTATGGGACTCCCAACACCGGGGAGCTGTTTTTT. Protein sequence: CASTYGTPNTGELFF.

This clonotype was seen repeatedly, ten times or more. The rearrangement uses TRBV11-2 and TRBJ1-2; D might be TRBD1 (5 bases). Per the germline V gene, CDR1 is SGHAT and CDR2 is FQNNGV. The CDR3 loop spans 16 amino acids. V was pared by 6 bases and J by 4 bases, with 21 bases between. This CDR3 reads CASRPAGYRGVYGYTF. The CDR3 DNA is TGTGCCAGCAGACCGGCGGGGTACCGAGGGGTCTATGGCTACACCTTC.

This clonotype came up many times. V usage is TRBV12-3 or TRBV12-4 and J usage is TRBJ1-5; TRBD1 might be the D (5 bases). The CDR3 extends over 14 amino acids. V was trimmed by 6 bases and J by 5 bases, leaving 14 bases between them. The CDR3 sequence: CASSTSRVDQPQHF. The CDR3 DNA reads as TGTGCCAGCAGCACCTCCAGGGTTGATCAGCCCCAGCATTTT.

This chain links TRBV29-1 with TRBJ1-2; D not certain. The CDR3 is 12 residues long. Germline lookup yields CDR1 SQVTM and CDR2 ANQGSEA. V was clipped by 0 bases and J by 8 bases, with 10 bases between them. The CDR3 reads CSVEDSGGGYTF. The CDR3 nucleotides read TGCAGCGTTGAAGACTCGGGAGGCGGCTACACCTTC.

In its sample, this clonotype was seen a few times. This chain links TRBV4-3 with TRBJ1-6; a possible D gene is TRBD1 (5 bases). This CDR3 is built from 15 residues. The V and J ends lost 2 bases and 7 bases respectively, with 12 bases between them. Germline assignment: CDR1 LGHNA and CDR2 YSLEER. In DNA form, the CDR3 reads TGCGCCAGCAGCCAAAGCGACAGTACGAATTCACCCCTCCACTTT. Translating gives CASSQSDSTNSPLHF.

The sample holds many counts of this clonotype. The rearrangement uses TRBV4-1 and TRBJ1-5; 9 nucleotides line up with TRBD1. CDR1 and CDR2 from the germline V gene are MGHRA and YSYEKL. The trim removed 1 base at V and 5 bases at J, leaving 12 bases unmatched. The CDR3 loop spans 18 amino acids. The CDR3 here is CASSQARDRVFGDQPQHF. CDR3 bases: TGCGCCAGCAGCCAAGCCCGGGACAGGGTTTTTGGTGATCAGCCCCAGCATTTT.